These 20 T cell receptor beta chains were sequenced from one sample in a study of blood T cell repertoires in COVID-19. Data came from immunoSEQ multiplex PCR; TCRdb stores just in-frame clones and leaves some out. Of about 210,000 clones in the sample, less than 90% were seen once. Sequenced input: PBMCs or T cells enriched from blood (not recorded which). These receptors were obtained from a woman between 25 and 40 years old who had been exposed to COVID-19.

The CDR3 loop reads CASSLGPDWFPEAFF. Here the CDR3 DNA reads TGTGCCAGCAGCTTAGGTCCGGACTGGTTCCCTGAAGCTTTCTTT. This chain uses TRBV11-3 with TRBJ1-1; no reliable D call. The CDR3 runs to 15 residues. Germline lookup yields CDR1 SGHNT and CDR2 YENEEA. Trimming cost V 1 base and J 6 bases, with 15 bases left between them.

The gene calls are TRBV18 and TRBJ2-7, with TRBD1 identical over 8 bases. Germline values: CDR1 KGHSH, CDR2 LQKENI. The CDR3 length is 14 residues. With V trimmed by 3 bases and J by 6 bases, 7 bases remained unmatched. The CDR3, as DNA: TGTGCCAGCTCACCTAACAGGGGGTCCCTCGAGCAGTACTTC. Its protein product is CASSPNRGSLEQYF.

J is TRBJ2-6 and V is TRBV2; 11 bases are shared with TRBD1. J lost 0 bases, V lost 6 bases, and 4 bases had no gene match. This CDR3 contains 17 residues. Per germline, CDR1 SNHLY and CDR2 FYNNEI. CDR3: CASSGGQGVSGANVLTF. In nucleotides, the CDR3 is TGTGCCAGCAGCGGGGGACAGGGGGTCTCTGGGGCCAACGTCCTGACTTTC.

The chain is built from TRBV30 and TRBJ1-6; D gene ambiguous. CDR3 length equals 15 residues. Between the trimmed V and J ends, which lost 1 base and 9 bases, there was a span of 16 bases. The germline gives CDR1 GTSNPN, CDR2 SVGIG (reference sequence). The CDR3 DNA reads TGTGCCTGGAGTGCCACTGCGGGTTTAGGTTCACCCCTCCACTTT. It specifies CAWSATAGLGSPLHF.

The chain couples TRBV27 to TRBJ2-3; 9 bases fit TRBD2. Unmatched junction bases numbered 5, after V lost 3 bases and J lost 4 bases. The CDR3 is made up of 15 amino acids. The germline gives CDR1 MNHEY, CDR2 SMNVEV (reference sequence). CDR3 sequence (DNA): TGTGCCAGCAGTTTTTTAGTAGCGGGGGCAGATACGCAGTATTTT. Its protein is CASSFLVAGADTQYF.

The J gene is TRBJ2-2, the V gene TRBV5-4, with unresolved D. The CDR3 runs to 14 residues. V lost 2 bases and J 1 base, leaving 6 bases between the germline ends. Germline lookup yields CDR1 SGHNT and CDR2 YYREEE (reference sequence). DNA of the CDR3: TGTGCCAGCAGCTTCCCGGGGAACACCGGGGAGCTGTTTTTT. Translation: CASSFPGNTGELFF.

A single count supports this clone. V gene TRBV18 combines with J gene TRBJ1-1; D is uncertain. The CDR3 spans 13 residues. V was shortened by 3 bases and J by 7 bases, with 12 bases between the two germline ends. Looked up from germline, CDR1 is KGHSH and CDR2 is LQKENI. The CDR3 is CASSPRRTLEAFF. The CDR3 bases are TGTGCCAGCTCACCGAGGCGTACCCTTGAAGCTTTCTTT.

The V gene is TRBV2, the J gene TRBJ1-1; 11 bases agree with TRBD1. CDR3 length equals 16 residues. From germline, CDR1 is SNHLY and CDR2 FYNNEI. The V and J ends lost 6 bases and 4 bases, in that order; junction bases with no gene match: 10. DNA for the CDR3: TGTGCCAGCAGGATCGGGACAGGGGGGATAGCCACTGAAGCTTTCTTT. Translation: CASRIGTGGIATEAFF. The full variable domain, completed using reference TRBV2 and TRBJ1-1, is EPEVTQTPSHQVTQMGQEVILRCVPISNHLYFYWYRQILGQKVEFLVSFYNNEISEKSEIFDDQFSVERPDGSNFTLKIRSTKLEDSAMYFCASRIGTGGIATEAFFGQGTRLTVV.

The rearrangement links TRBV5-6 to TRBJ1-5; 7 bases are a match to TRBD1. CDR1 is SGHDT and CDR2 is YYEEEE in the germline V gene. V shed 3 bases and J 1 base; nucleotides not matched to a gene: 7. The CDR3 totals 16 residues. The CDR3 region is CASSSPDRRSNQPQHF. CDR3 sequence (DNA): TGTGCCAGCAGCTCCCCGGACAGGAGAAGCAATCAGCCCCAGCATTTT.

About this clone itself: Other DNA sequences in this sample translate to the same CDR3. The chain recombines TRBV5-1 with TRBJ1-2; 8 bases align to TRBD1. Germline loops: CDR1 SGHRS, CDR2 YFSETQ. V lost 3 bases to trimming and J lost 8 bases; unmatched junction nucleotides: 9. This CDR3 spans 14 amino acids. CDR3 region: CASSYGQGSEGYTF. CDR3 in DNA: TGCGCCAGCAGCTACGGACAGGGCAGCGAGGGCTACACCTTC. Complete variable domain (other parts from reference TRBV5-1 and TRBJ1-2): KAGVTQTPRYLIKTRGQQVTLSCSPISGHRSVSWYQQTPGQGLQFLFEYFSETQRNKGNFPGRFSGRQFSNSRSEMNVSTLELGDSALYLCASSYGQGSEGYTFGSGTRLTVV.

This chain uses TRBV3-1 (or the pseudogene TRBV3-2) with TRBJ2-3, with 12 bases aligning to TRBD2. The CDR3 length is 15 residues. The V segment lost 6 bases and the J segment 3 bases; nucleotides outside the gene matches: 4. CDR1 LGHDT and CDR2 YNNKEL come from the germline V gene (reference sequence). DNA for the CDR3: TGTGCCAGCAGGGAGGGGACTAGCGGGACAGATACGCAGTATTTT. Encoded protein: CASREGTSGTDTQYF.

The chain combines TRBV27 with TRBJ2-3; D gene uncertain. The germline V gene has CDR1 MNHEY and CDR2 SMNVEV (reference sequence). This CDR3 is 13 amino acids long. Trimming stripped 0 bases from V and 3 bases from J, with 4 bases between. CDR3 in DNA: TGTGCCAGCAGTTTATCGAGGACAGATACGCAGTATTTT. Its translation: CASSLSRTDTQYF.

The rearrangement uses TRBV10-3 and TRBJ2-2, with a weak D call TRBD2 (6 bases). Trimming pared 7 bases from V and 7 bases from J, leaving 16 bases between. The CDR3 has 14 residues. CDR1 and CDR2 (germline): ENHRY, SYGVKD. This chain's CDR3 is CAITGGIAGGELFF. CDR3 DNA sequence: TGTGCCATCACTGGAGGGATAGCTGGCGGGGAGCTGTTTTTT.

The CDR3 protein is CASSLQGGGSGNTIYF. Written as DNA, the CDR3 is TGCGCCAGCAGCTTGCAGGGGGGCGGCTCTGGAAACACCATATATTTT. The chain links TRBV5-1 to TRBJ1-3, with 7 bases that match TRBD1. V was clipped by 1 base and J by 0 bases; unmatched bases: 4. The CDR3 extends over 16 amino acids. The germline V gene has CDR1 SGHRS and CDR2 YFSETQ.

The J gene is TRBJ2-2, the V gene TRBV2; TRBD2 matches 13 bases. V gave up 6 bases and J gave up 5 bases; unmatched junction bases: 3. The germline CDR1 and CDR2 sequences are SNHLY and FYNNEI. This CDR3 is built from 15 residues. CDR3: CASSILAGGTGELFF. CDR3 coding DNA: TGTGCCAGCAGCATACTAGCGGGGGGGACCGGGGAGCTGTTTTTT.

The chain joins TRBV5-4 to TRBJ1-2, with 8 bases identical to TRBD1. The CDR3 extends over 12 amino acids. V was pared by 4 bases and J by 8 bases, with 4 bases of the junction left unmatched. Germline values: CDR1 SGHNT, CDR2 YYREEE (reference sequence). In DNA form, the CDR3 reads TGTGCCAGCAGCGAAGACAGGGGCGGCTACACCTTC. This encodes CASSEDRGGYTF.

The chain has TRBV29-1 and TRBJ1-5; the D is unclear. V lost 4 bases, J lost 3 bases, and 10 bases lay in between. CDR1 is SQVTM and CDR2 is ANQGSEA in the germline V gene. CDR3 length: 13 amino acids. The CDR3 here is CSVGSGPNQPQHF. The DNA of the CDR3 is TGCAGCGTTGGGTCGGGTCCCAATCAGCCCCAGCATTTT.

The chain couples TRBV3-1 (or the pseudogene TRBV3-2) to TRBJ1-6; the D is unclear. Per the germline V gene, CDR1 is LGHDT and CDR2 is YNNKEL (reference sequence). V was pared by 1 base and J by 7 bases, with 14 bases between. This CDR3 spans 16 amino acids. This chain's CDR3 is CASSQGWRSKNSPLHF. Here the CDR3 DNA reads TGTGCCAGCAGCCAAGGGTGGAGGAGTAAAAATTCACCCCTCCACTTT.

The CDR3 region is CASSLSSSYNSPLHF. In DNA form, the CDR3 reads TGTGCCAGCAGTTTGTCGAGCTCCTATAATTCACCCCTCCACTTT. V usage is TRBV27 and J usage is TRBJ1-6; D is unclear. Germline V lookup: CDR1 MNHEY, CDR2 SMNVEV (reference sequence). The CDR3 totals 15 residues. With 3 bases removed from V and 0 bases from J, the gap between germline ends came to 6 bases.

The chain is built from TRBV19 and TRBJ1-1; no clear D gene. The germline V gene encodes CDR1 LNHDA and CDR2 SQIVND (reference sequence). CDR3 size: 14 residues. The ends were cut back, 0 bases at V and 9 bases at J, with 14 bases in the middle. CDR3: CASSIDPARPQAFF. CDR3 nucleotides: TGTGCCAGTAGTATAGATCCTGCCAGGCCACAAGCTTTCTTT.